The clone carrying this T cell receptor (beta chain) was observed at least ten times. The antigen is not known. The data originate from a study of breast tumors, draining lymph nodes, adjacent tissues. General study points: Tumor TCR diversity was below lymph nodes but above nontumor tissue. Compared with basal-like, luminal-like tumors shared significantly more repertoire with nontumor tissue. Findings are consistent with lymph node origin and intratumoral expansion of most tumor T cells.

TCRdb re-analysed the multiplex PCR reads in MiXCR, keeping a single row per CDR3 protein. This sample yields approximately 90,000 distinct CDR3 sequences, of which approximately 30% are seen a single time; 7.5% to 10% belongs to the top ten. Per the germline V gene, CDR1 is SQVTM and CDR2 is ANQGSEA. This CDR3 spans 13 amino acids. V was cut by 7 bases and J by 6 bases, with 18 bases left in between. Samples came from axillary lymph nodes draining the breast cancer. This sequence originates from a female donor with breast cancer. Some clones in this sample may be carry-over from other donors' samples. The sample taken for sequencing was axillary lymph node tissue. The V gene is TRBV29-1, the J gene TRBJ1-2, with D possibly being TRBD1 (5 bases). In nucleotides, the CDR3 is TGCAGCGCTCGGATGTCACAGGCACATGGCTACACCTTC. It is translated as CSARMSQAHGYTF.